Listed here is a single T cell receptor (beta chain). The source of the sample is a study of blood T cell repertoires in COVID-19. About the research overall: The origin of the acute and convalescent COVID-19 samples was the United States, Italy and Spain. PBMCs, B-cell-depleted T cells, or T cells provided the cDNA or gDNA that made up the material.

Original processing notes: It was from reference gene primer amplification that nucleated cell counts were estimated. Clones were read by immunoSEQ multiplex PCR, and TCRdb kept only the in-frame ones, dropping some. Clonal size and the V and J genes are those of that table, whereas D and trimming came from the DNA. In the table there are 80,000 to 90,000 clones, roughly 90% of which are singletons. V dropped 0 bases and J dropped 7; count of bases not matched to a gene: 13. Per germline, CDR1 GTSNPN and CDR2 SVGIG (reference sequence). The CDR3 has 18 amino acids. The sequenced sample was peripheral blood. The TCR was taken from an older man with active or convalescent COVID-19. The V gene is TRBV30, the J gene TRBJ2-1; TRBD2 aligns across 12 bases. CDR3 residues: CAWSVPSGRVGYLNEQFF. The CDR3 DNA follows: TGTGCCTGGAGTGTGCCTAGCGGGAGGGTGGGTTATCTGAATGAGCAGTTCTTC. Together with reference TRBV30 and TRBJ2-1, the CDR3 gives the full variable domain: SQTIHQWPATLVQPVGSPLSLECTVEGTSNPNLYWYRQAAGRGLQLLFYSVGIGQISSEVPQNLSASRPQDRQFILSSKKLLLSDSGFYLCAWSVPSGRVGYLNEQFFGPGTRLTVL.